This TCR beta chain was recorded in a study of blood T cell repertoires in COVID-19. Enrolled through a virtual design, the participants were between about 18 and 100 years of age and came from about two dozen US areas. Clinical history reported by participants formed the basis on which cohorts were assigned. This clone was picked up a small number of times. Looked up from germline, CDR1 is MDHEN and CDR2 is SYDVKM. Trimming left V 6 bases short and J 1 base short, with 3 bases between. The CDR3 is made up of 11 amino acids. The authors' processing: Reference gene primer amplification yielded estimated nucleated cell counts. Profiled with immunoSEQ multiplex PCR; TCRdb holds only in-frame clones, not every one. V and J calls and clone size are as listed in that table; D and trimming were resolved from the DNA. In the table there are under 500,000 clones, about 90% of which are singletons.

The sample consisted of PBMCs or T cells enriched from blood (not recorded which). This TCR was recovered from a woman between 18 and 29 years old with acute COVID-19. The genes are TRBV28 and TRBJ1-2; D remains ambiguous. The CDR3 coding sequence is TGTGCCAGCAGACTTAACTATGGCTACACCTTC. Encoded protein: CASRLNYGYTF.